The clone carrying this T cell receptor beta chain was seen once. This entry comes from a study of OX40 agonist ivuxolimab in advanced cancers. Study summary: Each dose-escalation patient presented with hepatocellular carcinoma, melanoma, renal cell or head and neck cancer.

This CDR3 region has 14 residues. Germline V CDR1 and CDR2: MNHEY, SVGAGI. Between the trimmed V and J ends, which lost 0 bases and 3 bases, there was a span of 8 bases. Profiling relied on immunoSEQ multiplex PCR, and the TCRdb table lists in-frame clones only, not all of them. There are about 50,000 clones in the sample; about 89% occur only once, and about 0.77% lies in the top ten. This clonotype was obtained from an adult with an advanced solid tumor such as melanoma, head and neck, liver or kidney cancer. The specimen comprised CD4+ or CD8+ T cells sorted from blood, sampled in a trial of the OX40 agonist ivuxolimab. The chain employs TRBV6-5 and TRBJ1-1; unclear D gene. The DNA of the CDR3 is TGTGCCAGCAGTTACTCCCGGACTTACACTGAAGCTTTCTTT. This translates into CASSYSRTYTEAFF.